Following are 14 T cell receptor beta chains from one sample sequenced in a study of regulatory T cells in long-lasting Graves disease. Time point defined: newly diagnosed GD, antithyroid drugs for less than 3 months. The authors made the TCR library using RNA they extracted from PBMCs. With iRepertoire HTBI primers and Arm-PCR of CDR3 regions, TCR beta libraries were built. TCRdb fed the multiplex PCR reads into MiXCR, producing one record per CDR3 protein. The table has roughly 410,000 distinct CDR3 sequences, approximately 15% seen once. In addition, the sample was reused for a study of T cells in Graves' hyperthyroidism and ophthalmopathy.

The sample here was peripheral blood mononuclear cells (PBMCs), taken at new diagnosis, from a patient treated with antithyroid drugs. The receptors stem from a woman aged 40 to 50 with Graves disease.

V usage is TRBV5-6 and J usage is TRBJ2-3, with 7 bases fitting TRBD2. This CDR3 spans 16 amino acids. The J segment lost 1 base and the V segment lost 2 bases, leaving 7 bases of the junction unmatched. Germline values: CDR1 SGHDT, CDR2 YYEEEE. Written as DNA, the CDR3 is TGTGCCAGCAGCTTCACTCCGGGACTACGCACAGATACGCAGTATTTT. This sequence encodes CASSFTPGLRTDTQYF.

In its sample, this clonotype was seen many times. This may stem from a read error, because a much larger clone lies one nucleotide away. The chain employs TRBV11-2 and TRBJ2-7; possible D gene TRBD1, 6 bases. From germline, CDR1 is SGHAT and CDR2 FQNNGV. The CDR3 sequence is 16 residues long. The CDR3 DNA follows: TGTGTCAGCAGCTTAGTTCTCAGGGGAAAGGCTTACGAGCAGTACTTC. Its protein product is CVSSLVLRGKAYEQYF.

The V gene is TRBV2, the J gene TRBJ2-3, with D possibly being TRBD2 (5 bases). The J call may be faulty, since TRBJ2-7 better matches the DNA end. Germline values: CDR1 SNHLY, CDR2 FYNNEI. This CDR3 is 15 amino acids long. DNA of the CDR3: TGTGCCAGCAGGGGAGCGCGGGTCGCCTCCTACGAGCAGTACTTC. Residues: CASRGARVASYEQYF.

The V call is TRBV20-1, the J call TRBJ2-3; 13 bases fit TRBD2. CDR3 size: 16 residues. Germline CDR1 and CDR2: DFQATT and SNEGSKA (reference sequence). The V and J ends lost 6 bases and 2 bases, in that order; junction bases with no gene match: 8. The CDR3 DNA sequence: TGCAGTGCCATGAGACTAGCGGGAGGACCCACAGATACGCAGTATTTT. Its translation: CSAMRLAGGPTDTQYF.

This clonotype was counted at least ten times. The V and J genes are TRBV12-3 or TRBV12-4 and TRBJ1-4, with TRBD1 matching over 10 bases. The CDR3 is 15 residues long. V lost 3 bases, J lost 2 bases, and 0 bases stayed unmatched. CDR3: CASSLGQGTNEKLFF. The CDR3 coding sequence is TGTGCCAGCAGTTTGGGACAGGGGACTAATGAAAAACTGTTTTTT.

This clonotype has a handful of counts. The chain has TRBV4-1 and TRBJ2-7, with D possibly being TRBD2 (6 bases). The V end was cut by 1 base, the J end by 3 bases, with 16 bases between. This CDR3 comprises 16 residues. The V gene's germline CDR1 is MGHRA and CDR2 YSYEKL. CDR3 bases: TGCGCCAGCAGCCAAGGGTTTGGAGGGGCGGGCTACGAGCAGTACTTC. Translation gives CASSQGFGGAGYEQYF.

This clonotype was found many times. The CDR3 nucleotides read TGTGCCAGCAGCCTCAGGCCGGGACTAGCCCCTTACAATGAGCAGTTCTTC. This sequence encodes CASSLRPGLAPYNEQFF. This chain links TRBV7-3 with TRBJ2-1, with 9 positions matching TRBD2. CDR1 is SGHTA and CDR2 is FQGTGA in the germline V gene. V dropped 5 bases and J dropped 4; count of bases not matched to a gene: 12. The CDR3 runs to 17 residues.

This clonotype was recorded many times. The chain is built from TRBV28 and TRBJ2-2; 10 bases are a match to TRBD1. Per the germline V gene, CDR1 is MDHEN and CDR2 is SYDVKM. The CDR3 extends over 16 amino acids. V dropped 2 bases and J dropped 7; count of bases not matched to a gene: 7. The CDR3 is CASSLATGGSGGELFF. In DNA, the CDR3 is TGTGCCAGCAGTTTAGCGACAGGGGGCTCTGGCGGGGAGCTGTTTTTT.

This clonotype showed up many times. The chain combines TRBV14 with TRBJ2-3; 13 positions agree with TRBD2. Germline loops: CDR1 SGHDN, CDR2 FVKESK. Trimming cost V 2 bases and J 5 bases; bases outside gene matches: 4. The CDR3 covers 16 residues. Here the CDR3 reads CASSQRTSGRVDTQYF. The CDR3 region has the DNA TGTGCCAGCAGCCAACGGACTAGCGGGAGAGTAGATACGCAGTATTTT.

This clonotype came up many times. The chain is built from TRBV27 and TRBJ2-1; TRBD2 matches at 10 bases. Looked up from germline, CDR1 is MNHEY and CDR2 is SMNVEV (reference sequence). J was trimmed by 0 bases and V by 9 bases; bases with no gene match: 20. The CDR3 runs to 20 residues. CDR3: CARNRTGTVAGGGSYNEQFF. The DNA for the CDR3 is TGTGCCAGAAATAGAACCGGGACGGTAGCGGGAGGTGGCTCCTACAATGAGCAGTTCTTC.

CDR3 region: CASSRPTGMGLGIQYF. The CDR3 DNA reads TGTGCCAGCAGCCGACCTACAGGGATGGGGTTAGGCATTCAGTACTTC. The chain recombines TRBV11-2 with TRBJ2-4, with a weak D call TRBD1 (6 bases). Germline V gene data show CDR1 as SGHAT and CDR2 as FQNNGV. Deletions cut 5 bases from V and 9 bases from J, with 23 bases between. CDR3 size: 16 residues. The variable domain in full, completed from reference TRBV11-2 and TRBJ2-4, reads EAGVAQSPRYKIIEKRQSVAFWCNPISGHATLYWYQQILGQGPKLLIQFQNNGVVDDSQLPKDRFSAERLKGVDSTLKIQPAKLEDSAVYLCASSRPTGMGLGIQYFGAGTRLSVL.

There are a few counts of this clonotype. This clone may be a read error of a much larger clone one base away. The chain has TRBV2 and TRBJ2-7; D gene ambiguous. V was shortened by 4 bases and J by 0 bases, with 10 bases between the two germline ends. The CDR3 length is 14 residues. Germline-derived CDR1 and CDR2 are SNHLY and FYNNEI. The CDR3 loop is CASSVGRSSYEQYF. CDR3 nucleotide sequence: TGTGCCAGCAGTGTGGGCAGGAGCTCCTACGAGCAGTACTTC.

This clonotype appeared many times. The chain combines TRBV13 with TRBJ2-1, with TRBD2 matching 11 bases. CDR1 is PRHDT, CDR2 FYEKMQ, per germline (reference sequence). V shed 6 bases, J shed 12 bases, and the junction held 13 bases outside the gene matches. This CDR3 comprises 15 residues. CDR3 residues: CASRSGTSGRLWQFF. CDR3 DNA sequence: TGTGCCAGCAGATCCGGGACTAGCGGCCGATTGTGGCAGTTCTTC.

The sample holds many counts of this clonotype. The chain joins TRBV2 to TRBJ2-1; 11 nucleotides match TRBD2. Germline assignment: CDR1 SNHLY and CDR2 FYNNEI. With V trimmed by 7 bases and J by 4 bases, 6 bases remained unmatched. The CDR3 sequence is 15 residues long. The DNA of the CDR3 is TGTGCCAGCATGACCGGGACTAGCGGATACAATGAGCAGTTCTTC. It specifies CASMTGTSGYNEQFF.